This section outlines one T cell receptor (beta chain) sequence together with its context. Its target is unknown. This sample was taken from a study of cytomegalovirus exposure and HLA in healthy donors. Deletions cut 2 bases from V and 4 bases from J, with 15 bases between. Germline V gives CDR1 MNHEY, CDR2 SVGAGI. The length of the CDR3 is 16 residues. Study-level findings and limits: Some TCR beta chains (around 160 of them) were listed as cytomegalovirus-associated. Later analysis identified 15,000 to 20,000 TCR beta sequences associated with HLA alleles, using a false discovery rate threshold of 0.05.

The donors (healthy individuals) were bone marrow donors. Each donor was nominally healthy when sampled (though unrecorded immune exposures were likely). Primers: 60 Vbeta forward and 13 Jbeta reverse. Profiled with immunoSEQ multiplex PCR; TCRdb holds only in-frame clones, not every one. This sample has 150,000 to 200,000 clones, with 70% to 80% found just once. This chain connects TRBV6-5 to TRBJ2-4; possible D gene TRBD1, 6 bases. Sequenced material: PBMCs. This receptor was obtained from a male donor in good health and CMV-seronegative. This CDR3 is CASSYGVQGLKNIQYF. The CDR3 DNA sequence: TGTGCCAGCAGTTACGGGGTACAGGGCCTTAAAAACATTCAGTACTTC.